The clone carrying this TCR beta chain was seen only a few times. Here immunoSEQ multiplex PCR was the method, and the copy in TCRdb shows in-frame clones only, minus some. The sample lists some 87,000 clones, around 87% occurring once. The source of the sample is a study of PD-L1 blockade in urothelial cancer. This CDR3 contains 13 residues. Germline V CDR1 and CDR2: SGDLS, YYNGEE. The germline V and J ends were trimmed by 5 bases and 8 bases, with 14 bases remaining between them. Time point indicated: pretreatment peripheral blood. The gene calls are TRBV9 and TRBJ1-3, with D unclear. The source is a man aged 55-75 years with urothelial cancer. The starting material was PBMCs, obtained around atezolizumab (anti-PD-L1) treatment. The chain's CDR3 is CASRHQEWDTIYF. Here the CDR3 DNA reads TGTGCCAGCAGACATCAGGAATGGGACACCATATATTTT.